This T cell receptor beta chain originates from a study of monozygotic twins with inflammatory bowel disease (dated by TCRdb to between 2018 and 2021). Background on the whole study: A total of 28 monozygotic twin pairs were included in the full study, comprising nine German pairs (four IBD-concordant, five IBD-discordant) and 19 IBD-discordant Danish pairs. Disease-associated traits were sought mainly through comparisons between IBD patients and their genetically identical healthy co-twins within discordant pairs. Each individual had, on average, about 151 000 unique TCRalpha sequences and 181 000 unique TCRbeta sequences available for analysis.

Of note for this clonotype: Its antigen is currently not known.

The library was obtained by 5' RACE. The input for every TCR library was 3500 ng of total RNA. For each sample, cDNA was synthesized in eight separate reactions using SMARTScribe reverse transcriptase. During cDNA synthesis, template switching introduced unique molecular identifiers that contained a 6-nucleotide sample barcode. TCRalpha and TCRbeta cDNA was amplified by two nested PCRs of approximately 17 and 9 cycles, with bead purification after each PCR. Before amplification, cDNA was treated with uracil DNA-glycosylase and purified using the QIAquick PCR purification kit. The second PCR added Illumina TruSeq-compatible adapters along with sample-specific barcodes. Library quality and concentration were assessed using TapeStation and Qubit, and 4.5 to 6.5 ng of each library was pooled. Sequencing of pooled libraries was carried out on an Illumina HiSeq2500 single-index Rapid Run using 2 x 100 bp reads and custom sequencing primers. As for how the authors treated the data: PCR and sequencing errors were corrected by UMI-based consensus assembly using MiGEC version 1.2.6. MiXCR version 2.1.1 handled V(D)J alignment, clonotype assembly and CDR3 extraction. To normalise gene usage, clonotype sharing and MAIT/NKT TCR abundance, the analysis used the top 1000, 10 000 and 20 000 clonotypes per sample. Diversity was computed as the inverse Simpson index with the vegan R package after downsampling to 27 000 UMIs. Statistical testing used paired Mann-Whitney U tests on the discordant twin pairs and applied Benjamini-Hochberg correction for multiple testing. Through TCRdb reprocessing, the reads give one entry per CDR3 protein sequence; DNA is omitted. These V and J calls are TCRdb output, not the study's own analysis. The sample's records list some 170,000 distinct CDR3 sequences. The ten largest clones capture about 2.7% of the sample.

The CDR3 has 11 amino acids, counting the end cysteine and phenylalanine. No DNA sequence was recorded. CDR1 ENHRY and CDR2 SYGVKD were looked up in the germline V gene. What the authors observed across the whole study: No single strong signal or clonotype linked to IBD turned up in the results, so the idea that one exists was not supported. Differing immunosuppressive treatments among patients may have added background noise and inter-individual variability to the repertoires. TCRbeta repertoire diversity, by inverse Simpson index, was decreased in IBD patients compared with their healthy co-twins. Concordant and discordant twins showed no difference in repertoire similarity, possibly because of limited statistical power. Distinction between different T cell subtypes could not be achieved in the analysis. Fewer clonotypes were shared with other individuals by IBD patients than by healthy twins, most markedly in patients showing signs of disease activity.

A roughly 2.5 ml peripheral blood sample was drawn into PAXgene tubes per donor and stored at -80°C. Without T cell sorting, total RNA was isolated from whole blood using the PAXgene blood miRNA kit on an automated QIAcube. Peripheral blood from monozygotic twin pairs concordant or discordant for inflammatory bowel disease was subjected to deep TCRalpha and TCRbeta repertoire profiling with unique molecular barcoding. Smoking habits were recorded for all twin pairs, and each individual was classified as a current, former or never smoker. Sequencing was carried out using blood. This sequence originates from a human donor with ulcerative colitis or Crohn's disease, or a healthy co-twin of an affected twin (not recorded which). This sequence uses TRBV10-3 and TRBJ2-7; absent DNA, TCRdb's TRBD1 call cannot be checked. The CDR3 region reads CAITSGHEQYF.